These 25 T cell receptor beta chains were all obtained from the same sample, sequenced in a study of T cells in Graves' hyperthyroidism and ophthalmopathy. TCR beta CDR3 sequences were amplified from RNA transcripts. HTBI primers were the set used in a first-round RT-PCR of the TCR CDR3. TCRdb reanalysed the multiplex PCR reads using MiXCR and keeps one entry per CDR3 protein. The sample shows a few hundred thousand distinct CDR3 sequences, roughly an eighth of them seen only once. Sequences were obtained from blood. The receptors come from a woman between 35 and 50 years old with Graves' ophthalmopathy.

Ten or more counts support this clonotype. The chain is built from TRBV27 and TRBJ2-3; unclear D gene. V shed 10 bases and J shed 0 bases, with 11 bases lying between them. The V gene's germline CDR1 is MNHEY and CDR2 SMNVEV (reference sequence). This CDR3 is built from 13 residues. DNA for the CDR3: TGTGCCACCACCGGGTCTAGCACAGATACGCAGTATTTT. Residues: CATTGSSTDTQYF.

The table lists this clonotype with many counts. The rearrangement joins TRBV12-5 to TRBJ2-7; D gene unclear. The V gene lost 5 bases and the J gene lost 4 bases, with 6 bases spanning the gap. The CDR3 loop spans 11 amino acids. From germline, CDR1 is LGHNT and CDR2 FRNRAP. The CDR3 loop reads CASGLQYEQYF. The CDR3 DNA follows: TGTGCTAGTGGTCTCCAATACGAGCAGTACTTC.

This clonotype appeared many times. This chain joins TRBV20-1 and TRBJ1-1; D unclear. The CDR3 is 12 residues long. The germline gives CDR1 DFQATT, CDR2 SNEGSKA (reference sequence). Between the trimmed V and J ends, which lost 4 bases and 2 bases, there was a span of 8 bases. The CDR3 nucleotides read TGCAGTGCTAAGGGCGGCAACACTGAAGCTTTCTTT. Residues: CSAKGGNTEAFF.

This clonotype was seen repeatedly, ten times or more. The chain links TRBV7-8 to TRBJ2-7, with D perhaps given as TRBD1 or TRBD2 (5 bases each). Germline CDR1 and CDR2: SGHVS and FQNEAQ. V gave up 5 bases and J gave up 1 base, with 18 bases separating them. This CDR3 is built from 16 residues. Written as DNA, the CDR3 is TGTGCCAGCAGCCCCTCCATGAGGGGAGAATCCTACGAGCAGTACTTC. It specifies CASSPSMRGESYEQYF.

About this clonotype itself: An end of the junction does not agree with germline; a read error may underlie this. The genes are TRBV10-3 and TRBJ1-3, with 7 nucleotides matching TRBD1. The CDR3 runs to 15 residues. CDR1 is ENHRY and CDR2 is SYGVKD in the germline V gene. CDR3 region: CAISRTGVSGNIIYF. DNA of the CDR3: TGTGCCATCAGTCGGACAGGAGTCTCTGGAAACATCATATATTTT.

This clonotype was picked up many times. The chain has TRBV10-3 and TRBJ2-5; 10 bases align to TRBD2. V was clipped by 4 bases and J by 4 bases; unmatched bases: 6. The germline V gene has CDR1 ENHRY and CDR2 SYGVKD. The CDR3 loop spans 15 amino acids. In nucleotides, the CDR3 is TGTGCCATCAGTGGGGGGACTAGCGAGATAGAGACCCAGTACTTC. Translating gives CAISGGTSEIETQYF.

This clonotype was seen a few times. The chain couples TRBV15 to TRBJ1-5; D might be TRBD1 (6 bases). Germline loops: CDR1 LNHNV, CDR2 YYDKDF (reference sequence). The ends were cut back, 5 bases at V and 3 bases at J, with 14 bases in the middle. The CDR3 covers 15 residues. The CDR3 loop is CATSVHRDNNQPQHF. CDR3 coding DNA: TGTGCCACCAGCGTCCACCGGGACAACAATCAGCCCCAGCATTTT.

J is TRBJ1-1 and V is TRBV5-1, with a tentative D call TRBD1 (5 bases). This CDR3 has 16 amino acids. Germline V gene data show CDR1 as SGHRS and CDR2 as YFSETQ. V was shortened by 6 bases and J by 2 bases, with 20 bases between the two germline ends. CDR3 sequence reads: CASKVRGGVINTEAFF. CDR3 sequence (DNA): TGCGCCAGCAAGGTGAGGGGAGGGGTGATAAACACTGAAGCTTTCTTT.

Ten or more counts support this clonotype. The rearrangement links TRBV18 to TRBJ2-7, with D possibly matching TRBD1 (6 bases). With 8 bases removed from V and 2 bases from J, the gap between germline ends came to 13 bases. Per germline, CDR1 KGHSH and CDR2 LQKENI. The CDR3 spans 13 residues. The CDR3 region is CASSRTVTYEQYF. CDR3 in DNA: TGTGCCAGCAGTCGGACAGTAACCTACGAGCAGTACTTC. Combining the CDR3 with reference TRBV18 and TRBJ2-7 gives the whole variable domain NAGVMQNPRHLVRRRGQEARLRCSPMKGHSHVYWYRQLPEEGLKFMVYLQKENIIDESGMPKERFSAEFPKEGPSILRIQQVVRGDSAAYFCASSRTVTYEQYFGPGTRLTVT.

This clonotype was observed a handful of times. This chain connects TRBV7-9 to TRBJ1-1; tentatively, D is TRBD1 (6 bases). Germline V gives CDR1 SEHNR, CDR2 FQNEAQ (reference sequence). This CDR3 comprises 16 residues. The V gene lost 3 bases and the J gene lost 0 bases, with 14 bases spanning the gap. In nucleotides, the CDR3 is TGTGCCAGCAGCTTCTTGAACAGGGCTATGAACACTGAAGCTTTCTTT. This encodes CASSFLNRAMNTEAFF.

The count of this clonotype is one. The DNA of the CDR3 is TGTGCCTGGAGTGGGACAGGGGAGGAATCTTTCTTT. Its translation: CAWSGTGEESFF. The chain couples TRBV30 to TRBJ1-1; 9 bases are shared with TRBD1. Per the germline V gene, CDR1 is GTSNPN and CDR2 is SVGIG (reference sequence). The CDR3 totals 12 residues. V was clipped by 1 base and J by 12 bases; unmatched bases: 6.

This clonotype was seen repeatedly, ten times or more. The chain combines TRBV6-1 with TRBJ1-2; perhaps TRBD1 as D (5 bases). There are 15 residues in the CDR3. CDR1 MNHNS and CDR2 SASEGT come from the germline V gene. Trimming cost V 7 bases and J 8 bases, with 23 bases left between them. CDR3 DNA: TGTGCCAGCAACAGATCAGACAGTCCCAAAGGAGGCTACACCTTC. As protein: CASNRSDSPKGGYTF.

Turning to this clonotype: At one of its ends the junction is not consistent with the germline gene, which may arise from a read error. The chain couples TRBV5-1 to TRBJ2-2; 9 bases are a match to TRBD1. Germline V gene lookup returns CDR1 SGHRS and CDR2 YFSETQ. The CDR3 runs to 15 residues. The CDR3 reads CASSLGQGNTGELFF. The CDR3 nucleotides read TGTGCCAGCAGCCTGGGACAGGGGAACACCGGGGAGCTGTTTTTT.

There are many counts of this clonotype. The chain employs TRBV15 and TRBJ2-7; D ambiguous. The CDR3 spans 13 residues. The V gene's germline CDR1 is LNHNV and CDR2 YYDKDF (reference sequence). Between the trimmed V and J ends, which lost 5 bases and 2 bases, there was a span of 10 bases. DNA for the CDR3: TGTGCCACCAGCCTCGACTGGGCCTACGAGCAGTACTTC. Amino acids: CATSLDWAYEQYF.

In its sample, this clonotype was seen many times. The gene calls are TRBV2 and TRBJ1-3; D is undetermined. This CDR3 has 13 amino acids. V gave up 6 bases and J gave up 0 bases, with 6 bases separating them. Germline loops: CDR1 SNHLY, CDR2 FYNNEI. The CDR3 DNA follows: TGTGCCAGCAGCCCGAACTCTGGAAACACCATATATTTT. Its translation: CASSPNSGNTIYF.

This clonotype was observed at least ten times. CDR3 DNA: TGTGCCAGCAGTCCACCGGATTCAACAGGGTGCACCTTC. Its translation: CASSPPDSTGCTF. This chain links TRBV28 with TRBJ1-2; D might be TRBD1 (6 bases). The CDR3 is 13 amino acids. Trimming removed 5 bases at V and 13 bases at J, with 20 bases between. Germline V gives CDR1 MDHEN, CDR2 SYDVKM.

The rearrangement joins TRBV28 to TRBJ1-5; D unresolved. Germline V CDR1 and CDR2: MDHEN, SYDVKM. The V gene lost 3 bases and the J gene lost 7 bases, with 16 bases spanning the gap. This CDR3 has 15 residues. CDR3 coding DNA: TGTGCCAGCAGTTTTTTGGGAGTGAAGGGCCAGCCCCAGCATTTT. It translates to CASSFLGVKGQPQHF. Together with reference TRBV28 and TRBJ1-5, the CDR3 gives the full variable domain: DVKVTQSSRYLVKRTGEKVFLECVQDMDHENMFWYRQDPGLGLRLIYFSYDVKMKEKGDIPEGYSVSREKKERFSLILESASTNQTSMYLCASSFLGVKGQPQHFGDGTRLSIL.

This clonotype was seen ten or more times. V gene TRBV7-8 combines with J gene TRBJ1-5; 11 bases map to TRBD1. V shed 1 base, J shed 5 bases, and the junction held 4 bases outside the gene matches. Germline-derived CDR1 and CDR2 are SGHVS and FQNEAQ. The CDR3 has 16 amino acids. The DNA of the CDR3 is TGTGCCAGCAGCTTAGTCACGGACAGGGGGCATCAGCCCCAGCATTTT. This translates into CASSLVTDRGHQPQHF.

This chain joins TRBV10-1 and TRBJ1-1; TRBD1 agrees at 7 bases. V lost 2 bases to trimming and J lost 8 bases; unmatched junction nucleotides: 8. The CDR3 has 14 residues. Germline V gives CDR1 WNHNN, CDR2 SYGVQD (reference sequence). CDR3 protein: CASSETFRQGEAFF. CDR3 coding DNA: TGCGCCAGCAGTGAGACTTTTAGACAGGGCGAAGCTTTCTTT.

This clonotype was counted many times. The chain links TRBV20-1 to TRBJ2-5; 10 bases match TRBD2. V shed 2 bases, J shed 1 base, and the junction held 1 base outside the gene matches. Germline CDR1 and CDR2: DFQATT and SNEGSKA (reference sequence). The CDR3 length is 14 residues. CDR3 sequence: CSARIAGGQETQYF. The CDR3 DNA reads TGCAGTGCTAGAATAGCGGGGGGCCAAGAGACCCAGTACTTC.

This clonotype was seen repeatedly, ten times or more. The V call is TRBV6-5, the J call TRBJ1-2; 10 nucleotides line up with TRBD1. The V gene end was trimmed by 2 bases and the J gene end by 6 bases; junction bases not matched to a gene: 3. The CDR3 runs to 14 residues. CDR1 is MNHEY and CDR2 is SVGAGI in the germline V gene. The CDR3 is CASSYTGTGDGYTF. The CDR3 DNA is TGTGCCAGCAGTTACACGGGGACAGGGGATGGCTACACCTTC.

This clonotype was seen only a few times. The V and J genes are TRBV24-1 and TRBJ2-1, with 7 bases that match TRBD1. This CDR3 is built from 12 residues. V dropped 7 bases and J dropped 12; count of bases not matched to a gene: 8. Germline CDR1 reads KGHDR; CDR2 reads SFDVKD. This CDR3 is CATSLTGHVQFF. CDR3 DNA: TGTGCCACCAGCTTGACAGGGCATGTGCAGTTCTTC.

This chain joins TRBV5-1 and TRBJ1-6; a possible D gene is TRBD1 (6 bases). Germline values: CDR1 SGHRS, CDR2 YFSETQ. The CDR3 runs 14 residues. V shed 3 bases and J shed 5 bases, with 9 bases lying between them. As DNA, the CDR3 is TGCGCCAGCAGCTACGCAGGGGATAATTCACCCCTCCACTTT. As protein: CASSYAGDNSPLHF.

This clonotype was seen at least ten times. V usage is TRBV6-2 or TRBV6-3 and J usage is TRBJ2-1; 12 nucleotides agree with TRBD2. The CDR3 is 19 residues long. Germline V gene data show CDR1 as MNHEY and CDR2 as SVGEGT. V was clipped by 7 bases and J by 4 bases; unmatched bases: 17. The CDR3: CASKGASGREVGIYNEQFF. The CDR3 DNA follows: TGTGCCAGCAAGGGGGCTAGCGGGAGGGAAGTGGGGATTTACAATGAGCAGTTCTTC.

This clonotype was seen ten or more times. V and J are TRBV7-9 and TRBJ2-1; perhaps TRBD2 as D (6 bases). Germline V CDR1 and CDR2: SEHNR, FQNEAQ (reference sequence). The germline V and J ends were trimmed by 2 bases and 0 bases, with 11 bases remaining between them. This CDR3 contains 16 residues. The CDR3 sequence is CASSLSGRLSYNEQFF. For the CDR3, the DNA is TGTGCCAGCAGCTTAAGTGGGAGGCTCTCCTACAATGAGCAGTTCTTC.